The present T cell receptor beta chain was sequenced within a study of blood T cell repertoires in COVID-19 (dated by TCRdb to about 2020). In terms of the full investigation: Samples covering the acute and convalescent phases of COVID-19 were provided by collaborators in the United States, Italy and Spain. Deeply sampled blood TCRbeta repertoires from subjects exposed to, actively infected with, or recovered from COVID-19 were included in the dataset. Where available, HLA class I and class II types were taken from metadata supplied by the sample provider and were not determined by assay-based typing. A de-identified subject ID, COVID-19 status, age in years and sex were almost always included in the sample metadata. The material from the prospective study consisted of cDNA or gDNA derived from T cells, B-cell-depleted T cells, or PBMCs. The repertoires were released in a freely available public database intended as a resource for research on the immune response to SARS-CoV-2. Samples came from the ongoing ImmuneRACE study (first 160 participants) plus 1,254 subjects from 6 global collaborators. Study-level results and caveats: The quantity of clinical and demographic metadata differed by source and by participant and was supplied without curation.

Each collaborating institution followed its own protocols to collect whole blood in K2EDTA tubes. Collaborator samples were shipped for TCRbeta analysis as frozen whole blood, isolated PBMCs, or DNA extracted from either sample type. Of note for this clone: Its antigen has not been determined. Base-call qualities are not available, and no considerably larger clone is one nucleotide away.

The CDR3, from cysteine to phenylalanine, totals 12 residues. Kept here is only the CDR3 DNA, which spans 36 bases and is read in frame from base 1. Reading the germline V gene gives CDR1 MDHEN and CDR2 SYDVKM. After removal of 10 bases from V and 5 bases from J, the junction retains 7 bases not matched to a gene. TCRbeta CDR3 regions were amplified from genomic DNA using the immunoSEQ Assay, a bias-controlled multiplex PCR. Per the authors' processing: Nucleated cell counts per sample were estimated from amplification of reference gene primers within the assay. To quantify the absolute abundance of each unique TCRbeta CDR3 rearrangement, sequence reads were collapsed and filtered. For each sample, productive Simpson clonality was calculated as the square root of Simpson's diversity index across productive rearrangements. The immuneACCESS repertoire file appears here via TCRdb, limited to in-frame rearrangements. These files lack a portion of the clones; in checked studies, under half of the deficit traces to unresolved V genes, and the cause of the others is not known. From that table come the V and J calls and clone size; the DNA was used to work out D and trimming. In all, the sample holds under 200,000 clones, and approximately 83% of those were seen once. 2.9% of the sample is held by the ten biggest clonotypes.

The sequencing input was peripheral blood. Recombination linked TRBV28 to TRBJ1-2; TRBD1 lines up with 7 middle nucleotides. The TCR was taken from a woman aged 60 to 75 with acute or convalescent COVID-19. The nucleotide sequence is TGTGCCACACTTACAGGGGTATATGGCTACACCTTC. This encodes CATLTGVYGYTF.